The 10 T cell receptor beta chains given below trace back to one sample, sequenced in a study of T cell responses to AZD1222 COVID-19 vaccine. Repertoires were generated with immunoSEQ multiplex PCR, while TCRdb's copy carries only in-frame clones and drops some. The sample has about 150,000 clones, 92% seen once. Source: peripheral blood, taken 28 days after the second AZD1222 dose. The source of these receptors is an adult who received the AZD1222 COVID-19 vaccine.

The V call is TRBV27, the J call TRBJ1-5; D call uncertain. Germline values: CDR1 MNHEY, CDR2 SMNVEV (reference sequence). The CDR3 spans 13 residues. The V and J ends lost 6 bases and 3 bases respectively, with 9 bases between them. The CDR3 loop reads CASSTWSNQPQHF. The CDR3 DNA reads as TGTGCCAGCAGCACATGGTCCAATCAGCCCCAGCATTTT.

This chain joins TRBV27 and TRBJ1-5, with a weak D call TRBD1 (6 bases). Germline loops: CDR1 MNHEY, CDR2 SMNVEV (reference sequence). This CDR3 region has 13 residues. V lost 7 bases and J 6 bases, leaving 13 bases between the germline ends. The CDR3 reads CASKGTNSQPQHF. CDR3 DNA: TGTGCCAGCAAAGGGACAAACTCTCAGCCCCAGCATTTT.

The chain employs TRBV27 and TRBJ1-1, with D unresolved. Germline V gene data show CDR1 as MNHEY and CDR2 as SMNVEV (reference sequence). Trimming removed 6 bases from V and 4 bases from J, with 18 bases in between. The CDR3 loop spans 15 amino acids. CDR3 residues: CASSTGRGRGTEAFF. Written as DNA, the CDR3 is TGTGCCAGCAGCACCGGCCGGGGAAGAGGCACTGAAGCTTTCTTT.

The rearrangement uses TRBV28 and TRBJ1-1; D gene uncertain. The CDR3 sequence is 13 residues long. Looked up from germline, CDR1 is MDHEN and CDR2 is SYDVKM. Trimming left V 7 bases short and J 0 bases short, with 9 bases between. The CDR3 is CASTSGVNTEAFF. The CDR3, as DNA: TGTGCCAGCACCTCAGGAGTGAACACTGAAGCTTTCTTT.

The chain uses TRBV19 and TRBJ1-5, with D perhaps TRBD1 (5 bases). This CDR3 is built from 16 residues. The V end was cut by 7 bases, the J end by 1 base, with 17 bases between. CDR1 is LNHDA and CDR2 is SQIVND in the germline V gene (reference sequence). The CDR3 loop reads CASKNQGRKSNQPQHF. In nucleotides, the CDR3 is TGTGCCAGTAAGAACCAGGGTAGGAAGAGCAATCAGCCCCAGCATTTT. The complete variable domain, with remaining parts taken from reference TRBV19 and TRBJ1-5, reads DGGITQSPKYLFRKEGQNVTLSCEQNLNHDAMYWYRQDPGQGLRLIYYSQIVNDFQKGDIAEGYSVSREKKESFPLTVTSAQKNPTAFYLCASKNQGRKSNQPQHFGDGTRLSIL.

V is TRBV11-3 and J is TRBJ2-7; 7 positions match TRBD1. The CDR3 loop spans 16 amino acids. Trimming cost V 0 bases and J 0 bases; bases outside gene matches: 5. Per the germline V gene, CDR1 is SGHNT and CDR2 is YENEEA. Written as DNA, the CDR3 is TGTGCCAGCAGCTTAGAGGGACAGCTCAGCTCCTACGAGCAGTACTTC. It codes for CASSLEGQLSSYEQYF.

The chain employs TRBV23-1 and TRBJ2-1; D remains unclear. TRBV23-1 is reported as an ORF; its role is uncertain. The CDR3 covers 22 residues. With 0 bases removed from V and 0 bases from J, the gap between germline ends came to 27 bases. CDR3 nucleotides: TGCGCCAGCAGTCAATCCTCTCCGAAAAGCCCCAGAAGAAATAGCTCCTACAATGAGCAGTTCTTC. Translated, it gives CASSQSSPKSPRRNSSYNEQFF.

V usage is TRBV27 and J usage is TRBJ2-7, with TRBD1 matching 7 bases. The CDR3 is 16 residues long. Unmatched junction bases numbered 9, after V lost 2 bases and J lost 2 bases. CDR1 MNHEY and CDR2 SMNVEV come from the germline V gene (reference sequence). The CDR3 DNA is TGTGCCAGCAGTTTAGCCGACAGGGTTTCCGCCTACGAGCAGTACTTC. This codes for CASSLADRVSAYEQYF.

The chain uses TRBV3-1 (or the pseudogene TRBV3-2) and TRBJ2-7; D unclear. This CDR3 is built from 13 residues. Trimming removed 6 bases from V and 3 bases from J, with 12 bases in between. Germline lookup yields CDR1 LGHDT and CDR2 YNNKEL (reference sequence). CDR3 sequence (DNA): TGTGCCAGCAGTCTCGACCCTCTCTACGAGCAGTACTTC. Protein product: CASSLDPLYEQYF.

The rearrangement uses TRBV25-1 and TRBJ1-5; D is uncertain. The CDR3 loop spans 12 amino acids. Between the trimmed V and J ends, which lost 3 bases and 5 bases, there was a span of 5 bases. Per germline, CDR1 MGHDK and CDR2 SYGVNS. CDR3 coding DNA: TGTGCCAGCAGTGATAGAGATCAGCCCCAGCATTTT. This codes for CASSDRDQPQHF.